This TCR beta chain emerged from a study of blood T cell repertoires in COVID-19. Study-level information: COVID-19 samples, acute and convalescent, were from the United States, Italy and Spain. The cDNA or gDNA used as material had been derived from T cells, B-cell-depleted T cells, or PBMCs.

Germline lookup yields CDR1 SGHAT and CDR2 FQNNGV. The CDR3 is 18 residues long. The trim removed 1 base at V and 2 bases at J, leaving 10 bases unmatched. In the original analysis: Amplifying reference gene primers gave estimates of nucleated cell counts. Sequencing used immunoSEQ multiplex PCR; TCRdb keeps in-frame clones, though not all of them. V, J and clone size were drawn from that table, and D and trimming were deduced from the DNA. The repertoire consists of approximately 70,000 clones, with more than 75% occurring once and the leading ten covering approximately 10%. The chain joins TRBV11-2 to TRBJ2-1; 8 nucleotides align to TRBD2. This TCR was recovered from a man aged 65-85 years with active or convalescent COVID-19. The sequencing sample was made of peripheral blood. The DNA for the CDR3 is TGTGCCAGCAGCTTAGGGGGGAGCGGCGGGAGGACCTACAATGAGCAGTTCTTC. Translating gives CASSLGGSGGRTYNEQFF.